This T cell receptor beta chain was observed in a study of T cell changes during pregnancy in multiple sclerosis. Libraries were prepared by immunoSEQ multiplex PCR; TCRdb keeps only in-frame clonotypes and omits some of them. The data hold tens of thousands of clones, with over 85% observed a single time. There are 14 residues in the CDR3. Trimming shortened V by 0 bases and J by 5 bases, and 10 bases separated the two germline ends. The germline V gene has CDR1 LGHNA and CDR2 YNFKEQ. This receptor was taken from a female donor with multiple sclerosis, enrolled in a pregnancy study. This chain joins TRBV4-2 and TRBJ1-2, with a possible D match to TRBD1 (6 bases). This material consisted of CD4+ T cells from peripheral blood mononuclear cells, taken in the first trimester of pregnancy. Here the CDR3 reads CASSQDYTGYGYTF. DNA of the CDR3: TGTGCCAGCAGCCAAGATTACACAGGGTATGGCTACACCTTC.